The following is a TCR beta chain sequence with its context. The target antigen is unknown. This sample is part of a study of shared clonotypes between healthy human individuals. The wider study: Each donor's CD4 naive and CD4 memory cells filled three plates apiece, CD8 naive two, and CD8 memory one.

Adult Caucasians living in Nashville, Tennessee made up all of the donors. TCRdb's copy holds only in-frame clones and misses some; the assay was immunoSEQ multiplex PCR. Among about 1.1 million clones listed, around three quarters were seen once. Study-level results: Larger richness was generally estimated for naive than memory subsets.

The germline V gene encodes CDR1 SGHRS and CDR2 YFSETQ. The CDR3 contains 15 residues. V shed 4 bases and J shed 2 bases, with 15 bases lying between them. This chain links TRBV5-1 with TRBJ2-5; D call uncertain. The clonotype originates from a man aged 18 to 30 in good health. Some clones in this sample may be carry-over from other donors' samples. The sequenced sample consisted of memory CD4+ T cells from PBMCs. Stated subset: CD45RA-negative fraction. CDR3 amino acids: CASSLLGSWQETQYF. Written as DNA, the CDR3 is TGCGCCAGCAGCCTCTTAGGGTCCTGGCAAGAGACCCAGTACTTC.